One and the same sample provided the 20 T cell receptor beta chains below, sequenced in a study of shared clonotypes between healthy human individuals. Terminally differentiated effector memory CD45RA+ cells were excluded by CCR7 positive selection of CD45RO-negative cells. The table came from immunoSEQ multiplex PCR; TCRdb's copy has only in-frame clones and leaves some out. The sample contains 700,000 to 950,000 clones, approximately 96% of which appear only once. The sequenced sample was naive CD8+ T cells sorted from blood. The receptor source for this set is a man younger than 40 in good health.

Written as DNA, the CDR3 is TGTGCCAGCAGCCCGGGGGTAGCTGCCGGGGAGACCCAGTACTTC. Translation: CASSPGVAAGETQYF. V usage is TRBV7-9 and J usage is TRBJ2-5, with D tentatively TRBD2 (6 bases). Trimming pared 5 bases from V and 5 bases from J, leaving 18 bases between. CDR1 and CDR2 from the germline V gene are SEHNR and FQNEAQ (reference sequence). This CDR3 is 15 amino acids long. The variable domain in full, completed from reference TRBV7-9 and TRBJ2-5, reads DTGVSQNPRHKITKRGQNVTFRCDPISEHNRLYWYRQTLGQGPEFLTYFQNEAQLEKSRLLSDRFSAERPKGSFSTLEIQRTEQGDSAMYLCASSPGVAAGETQYFGPGTRLLVL.

The chain employs TRBV19 and TRBJ1-1, with no clear D. Germline CDR1 is LNHDA and CDR2 is SQIVND (reference sequence). With 6 bases removed from V and 5 bases from J, the gap between germline ends came to 25 bases. The CDR3 sequence is 17 residues long. The CDR3, as DNA: TGTGCCAGTAGGGCGCTCTTGCGGAAAGGAACAACGACTGAAGCTTTCTTT. This gives the protein CASRALLRKGTTTEAFF.

Concerning this clone: Additional DNA sequences in this sample encode the identical CDR3. This sequence joins TRBV6-5 and TRBJ2-1, with TRBD2 matching over 8 bases. Germline CDR1 is MNHEY and CDR2 is SVGAGI. The CDR3 has 16 residues. J lost 0 bases, V lost 2 bases, and 3 bases had no gene match. CDR3 sequence: CASSYASGSSYNEQFF. CDR3 nucleotides: TGTGCCAGCAGTTACGCCAGCGGGAGCTCCTACAATGAGCAGTTCTTC.

The chain combines TRBV27 with TRBJ1-5; D gene unclear. The CDR3 is 12 residues long. Germline lookup yields CDR1 MNHEY and CDR2 SMNVEV (reference sequence). Trimming removed 6 bases from V and 5 bases from J, with 8 bases in between. The CDR3 here is CASSRPDQPQHF. The CDR3 DNA sequence: TGTGCCAGCAGCCGCCCCGATCAGCCCCAGCATTTT.

The chain carries TRBV27 and TRBJ2-6; TRBD2 aligns across 8 bases. Germline lookup yields CDR1 MNHEY and CDR2 SMNVEV (reference sequence). This CDR3 region has 17 residues. V lost 5 bases, J lost 0 bases, and 6 bases stayed unmatched. CDR3 in amino acids: CASSELAADSGANVLTF. The DNA of the CDR3 is TGTGCCAGCAGTGAACTAGCGGCAGACTCTGGGGCCAACGTCCTGACTTTC.

Remarks on this clone: The sample holds other DNA sequences that translate to the same CDR3. This chain joins TRBV19 and TRBJ2-7; a possible D gene is TRBD2 (5 bases). Looked up from germline, CDR1 is LNHDA and CDR2 is SQIVND (reference sequence). The CDR3 extends over 14 amino acids. With 2 bases removed from V and 1 base from J, the gap between germline ends came to 9 bases. The CDR3 bases are TGTGCCAGTAGTATATCGGGGAGTTCCTACGAGCAGTACTTC. Its translation: CASSISGSSYEQYF.

This clone was counted once. The chain couples TRBV4-1 to TRBJ2-3; no firm D call. Germline loops: CDR1 MGHRA, CDR2 YSYEKL. This CDR3 has 14 amino acids. V was shortened by 1 base and J by 3 bases, with 8 bases between the two germline ends. The CDR3 DNA reads as TGCGCCAGCAGCCAAGTTGGGGTTACAGATACGCAGTATTTT. The encoded protein is CASSQVGVTDTQYF.

This clone came up once. In the same sample, other DNA sequences code for this CDR3. The rearrangement links TRBV6-1 to TRBJ2-1; 8 nucleotides line up with TRBD2. The V segment lost 3 bases and the J segment 0 bases; nucleotides outside the gene matches: 1. Germline V gene lookup returns CDR1 MNHNS and CDR2 SASEGT. This CDR3 comprises 15 residues. This CDR3 reads CASSESGSSYNEQFF. CDR3 in DNA: TGTGCCAGCAGTGAGAGCGGGAGCTCCTACAATGAGCAGTTCTTC.

The V call is TRBV10-2, the J call TRBJ2-1; 8 nucleotides align to TRBD2. The ends lost 0 bases at V and 0 bases at J; junction bases unmatched: 16. The CDR3 totals 21 residues. Germline lookup yields CDR1 WSHSY and CDR2 SAAADI. Here the CDR3 DNA reads TGCGCCAGCAGTGAGTCCCCCCCGGGAGGGCCCTATCAATTCTCCTACAATGAGCAGTTCTTC. It yields the protein CASSESPPGGPYQFSYNEQFF.

CDR3 region: CASSFGVSEADTQYF. DNA for the CDR3: TGCGCCAGCAGCTTCGGAGTTTCCGAGGCAGATACGCAGTATTTT. The chain is built from TRBV5-1 and TRBJ2-3, with unresolved D. V was trimmed by 2 bases and J by 4 bases, leaving 14 bases between them. The CDR3 has 15 residues. The germline CDR1 and CDR2 sequences are SGHRS and YFSETQ.

The chain joins TRBV5-1 to TRBJ1-2; D is perhaps TRBD1 (5 bases). Germline CDR1 is SGHRS and CDR2 is YFSETQ. V gave up 1 base and J gave up 4 bases, with 14 bases separating them. There are 15 residues in the CDR3. CDR3: CASSLPGTTIYGYTF. The CDR3 DNA is TGCGCCAGCAGCTTGCCCGGGACCACCATCTATGGCTACACCTTC. Supplemented by reference TRBV5-1 and TRBJ1-2, the full variable domain reads KAGVTQTPRYLIKTRGQQVTLSCSPISGHRSVSWYQQTPGQGLQFLFEYFSETQRNKGNFPGRFSGRQFSNSRSEMNVSTLELGDSALYLCASSLPGTTIYGYTFGSGTRLTVV.

The DNA for the CDR3 is TGTGCCAGCAGCTTGAGGGGCTACGCCTATGGCTACACCTTC. Protein product: CASSLRGYAYGYTF. The chain employs TRBV5-4 and TRBJ1-2, with D possibly matching TRBD1 (5 bases). The CDR3 covers 14 residues. In germline, CDR1 is SGHNT, CDR2 YYREEE (reference sequence). V lost 1 base and J 4 bases, leaving 11 bases between the germline ends.

The rearrangement joins TRBV28 to TRBJ2-7, with 7 positions matching TRBD2. The germline gives CDR1 MDHEN, CDR2 SYDVKM. Trimming at V came to 3 bases and at J to 3 bases, leaving 5 bases not matched to a gene. CDR3 length: 14 amino acids. CDR3 bases: TGTGCCAGCAGTTTCGCAGGGACTATCTACGAGCAGTACTTC. Translating gives CASSFAGTIYEQYF.

The J gene is TRBJ1-2, the V gene TRBV27; D possibly corresponds to TRBD1 (5 bases). Germline CDR1 and CDR2: MNHEY and SMNVEV (reference sequence). This CDR3 spans 13 amino acids. V lost 3 bases to trimming and J lost 7 bases, with 12 bases between them. DNA for the CDR3: TGTGCCAGCAGTTTTAAGGGGCAAGGTGGCTACACCTTC. Encoded protein: CASSFKGQGGYTF.

The rearrangement uses TRBV29-1 and TRBJ2-1; 8 positions match TRBD2. The V gene's germline CDR1 is SQVTM and CDR2 ANQGSEA. The length of the CDR3 is 16 residues. The ends lost 1 base at V and 1 base at J; junction bases unmatched: 6. CDR3 sequence: CSVEGGAGASYNEQFF. The CDR3 DNA reads as TGCAGCGTTGAAGGGGGAGCGGGAGCATCCTACAATGAGCAGTTCTTC.

The chain couples TRBV11-2 to TRBJ2-7, with TRBD1 as a possible D gene (6 bases). Trimming removed 3 bases at V and 7 bases at J, with 16 bases between. CDR3 size: 14 residues. In germline, CDR1 is SGHAT, CDR2 FQNNGV. The CDR3 DNA reads TGTGCCAGCAGCTTGGGGACATACTACGAAGAGCAGTACTTC. This gives the protein CASSLGTYYEEQYF.

This chain uses TRBV1 with TRBJ2-1; the D call in the table, TRBD2, was not verified against the DNA. TRBV1 is reported as a pseudogene. The CDR3 consists of 18 residues. CDR3 sequence: CTSSQVGTSGRGANEQFF. The CDR3 nucleotides are TGCACCAGCAGCCAAGTTGGGACTAGCGGGAGAGGGGCCAATGAGCAGTTCTTC.

Comments on this clone: Additional DNA sequences in this sample encode the identical CDR3. The chain has TRBV5-1 and TRBJ2-7; tentatively, D is TRBD1 (6 bases). Germline CDR1 is SGHRS and CDR2 is YFSETQ. This CDR3 contains 15 residues. The V end was cut by 0 bases, the J end by 1 base, with 11 bases between. The CDR3 is CASSLARGLSYEQYF. In DNA, the CDR3 is TGCGCCAGCAGCTTGGCCAGGGGTCTTTCCTACGAGCAGTACTTC.

Written as DNA, the CDR3 is TGTGCCAGCAGCTCTCTGACAGGGAATCAGCCCCAGCATTTT. Translated: CASSSLTGNQPQHF. The chain uses TRBV7-9 and TRBJ1-5, with TRBD1 matching 7 bases. CDR3 size: 14 residues. Unmatched junction bases numbered 4, after V lost 4 bases and J lost 4 bases. Germline assignment: CDR1 SEHNR and CDR2 FQNEAQ (reference sequence).

The chain employs TRBV2 and TRBJ2-2, with 10 bases lining up with TRBD2. The CDR3 has 19 amino acids. With V trimmed by 3 bases and J by 0 bases, 10 bases remained unmatched. Germline values: CDR1 SNHLY, CDR2 FYNNEI. The DNA for the CDR3 is TGTGCCAGCAGTGATCTAGCGGGAGTTCCCATCGCGAACACCGGGGAGCTGTTTTTT. It translates to CASSDLAGVPIANTGELFF.